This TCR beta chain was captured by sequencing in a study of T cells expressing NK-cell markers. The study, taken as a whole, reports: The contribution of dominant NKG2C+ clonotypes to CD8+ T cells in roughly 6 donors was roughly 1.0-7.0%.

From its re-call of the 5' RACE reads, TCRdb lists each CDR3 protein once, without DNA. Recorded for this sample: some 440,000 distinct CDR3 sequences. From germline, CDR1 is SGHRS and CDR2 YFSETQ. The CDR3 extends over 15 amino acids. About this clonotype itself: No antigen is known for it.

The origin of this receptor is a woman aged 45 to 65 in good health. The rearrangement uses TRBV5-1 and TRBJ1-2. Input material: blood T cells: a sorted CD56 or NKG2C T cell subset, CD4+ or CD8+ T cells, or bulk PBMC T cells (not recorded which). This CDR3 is CASSSSPAQDYGYTF.